This paragraph covers one TCR beta chain sequence. Clones were read by immunoSEQ multiplex PCR, and TCRdb kept only the in-frame ones, dropping some. This table has fewer than 250,000 clones, approximately 82% appearing once. These data come from a study of blood T cell repertoires in COVID-19. The sequence was collected from a man in his fifties with active or convalescent COVID-19. Sequenced material: peripheral blood.

This chain's CDR3 is CASSTQENQPQHF. The CDR3 coding sequence is TGTGCCAGCAGCACACAGGAGAATCAGCCCCAGCATTTT. J is TRBJ1-5 and V is TRBV7-8; D may be TRBD1 (5 bases). CDR1 is SGHVS and CDR2 is FQNEAQ in the germline V gene. The CDR3 totals 13 residues. The V end was cut by 5 bases, the J end by 4 bases, with 9 bases between. Full variable domain (outside the CDR3, taken from reference TRBV7-8 and TRBJ1-5): GAGVSQSPRYKVAKRGQDVALRCDPISGHVSLFWYQQALGQGPEFLTYFQNEAQLDKSGLPSDRFFAERPEGSVSTLKIQRTQQEDSAVYLCASSTQENQPQHFGDGTRLSIL.